Listed here are 8 T cell receptor beta chains from one sample, sequenced in a study of blood T cell repertoires in COVID-19. The repertoire was sequenced with immunoSEQ multiplex PCR; TCRdb's copy has only in-frame clones and lacks some. The data show roughly 460,000 clones, with roughly 90% seen just once and 0.7% to 0.85% held by the top ten. Material for sequencing was peripheral blood. Every receptor here comes from a man aged 18 to 29 with COVID-19, enrolled during active disease.

This chain uses TRBV7-9 with TRBJ1-1; TRBD1 matches at 7 bases. After removal of 3 bases from V and 7 bases from J, the junction contained 11 bases not matched to a gene. Germline V gene lookup returns CDR1 SEHNR and CDR2 FQNEAQ (reference sequence). This CDR3 has 15 residues. The CDR3 loop reads CASSLGQNVAGEAFF. The CDR3 nucleotides read TGTGCCAGCAGCTTGGGACAGAATGTAGCCGGTGAAGCTTTCTTT.

The chain employs TRBV4-1 and TRBJ2-5, with D possibly TRBD1 on 6 matching bases. Trimming removed 0 bases from V and 0 bases from J, with 8 bases in between. The CDR3 consists of 15 residues. The germline CDR1 and CDR2 sequences are MGHRA and YSYEKL. For the CDR3, the DNA is TGCGCCAGCAGCCAAGACGACAGGTACCAAGAGACCCAGTACTTC. It yields the protein CASSQDDRYQETQYF.

The CDR3 DNA reads TGTGCCAGCATAGCGAGATGGCTGTTTTTT. Its translation is CASIARWLFF. V and J are TRBV7-3 and TRBJ1-4; D ambiguous. V was shortened by 7 bases and J by 14 bases, with 11 bases between the two germline ends. The CDR3 is made up of 10 amino acids. The germline V gene encodes CDR1 SGHTA and CDR2 FQGTGA.

This chain connects TRBV5-6 to TRBJ1-2; 7 bases match TRBD1. Germline loops: CDR1 SGHDT, CDR2 YYEEEE. V was clipped by 3 bases and J by 6 bases; unmatched bases: 8. The CDR3 sequence is 14 residues long. The CDR3 DNA reads TGTGCCAGCAGCTCACCCCGGGACAGAAATGGCTACACCTTC. Protein: CASSSPRDRNGYTF.

The chain recombines TRBV9 with TRBJ2-6, with TRBD2 matching 11 bases. Germline CDR1 reads SGDLS; CDR2 reads YYNGEE. The V gene end was trimmed by 6 bases and the J gene end by 0 bases; junction bases not matched to a gene: 5. CDR3 length: 17 residues. CDR3 loop: CASTGLAGRSGANVLTF. The CDR3 nucleotides are TGTGCCAGCACCGGACTAGCGGGCCGCTCTGGGGCCAACGTCCTGACTTTC.

This clone appeared a single time. This chain links TRBV7-9 with TRBJ2-5; 10 positions agree with TRBD1. Per the germline V gene, CDR1 is SEHNR and CDR2 is FQNEAQ (reference sequence). The CDR3 loop spans 14 amino acids. Unmatched junction bases numbered 7, after V lost 8 bases and J lost 4 bases. In nucleotides, the CDR3 is TGTGCCAGCCGGGACAGGGGTTTCGGAGAGACCCAGTACTTC. Amino acids: CASRDRGFGETQYF.

This clone was observed a single time. The chain couples TRBV5-1 to TRBJ1-1, with D unclear. The CDR3 has 15 amino acids. Germline assignment: CDR1 SGHRS and CDR2 YFSETQ. Trimming shortened V by 3 bases and J by 5 bases, and 17 bases separated the two germline ends. DNA of the CDR3: TGCGCCAGCAGCTCGCACGATCCACGAGGTACTGAAGCTTTCTTT. Amino acid sequence: CASSSHDPRGTEAFF.

The V and J genes are TRBV19 and TRBJ1-6; 7 bases are a match to TRBD1. Looked up from germline, CDR1 is LNHDA and CDR2 is SQIVND (reference sequence). V lost 7 bases to trimming and J lost 7 bases; unmatched junction nucleotides: 10. There are 15 residues in the CDR3. CDR3 nucleotide sequence: TGTGCCAGTACCTGGGGAGACAGGGTGAATTCACCCCTCCACTTT. Amino acid sequence: CASTWGDRVNSPLHF.